These 26 T cell receptor beta chains were sequenced from one sample in a study of blood T cells in healthy people across ages. A sample-barcoded 5' primer and a J-beta primer mix were used in a second PCR of roughly 7 to 11 cycles. TCRdb ran MiXCR on the 5' RACE reads and lists one entry per CDR3 protein. The repertoire holds roughly 1.6 million distinct CDR3 sequences, with around 36% as singletons. Sequencing input: blood. These receptor sequences come from a woman aged 30 to 39 in good health.

V gene TRBV7-9 combines with J gene TRBJ1-5; D is possibly TRBD1 (5 bases). The germline V gene encodes CDR1 SEHNR and CDR2 FQNEAQ (reference sequence). V gave up 5 bases and J gave up 2 bases, with 19 bases separating them. This CDR3 region has 17 residues. CDR3 sequence: CASSHWRGRDGNQPQHF. In nucleotides, the CDR3 is TGTGCCAGCAGCCACTGGAGGGGCAGGGACGGCAATCAGCCCCAGCATTTT.

This clonotype was detected a few times. The chain couples TRBV12-3 or TRBV12-4 to TRBJ1-4; D may be TRBD1 (5 bases). CDR3 length equals 16 residues. Deletions cut 0 bases from V and 8 bases from J, with 16 bases between. The CDR3 sequence is CASSLAGGGSEEKLFF. The CDR3 DNA follows: TGTGCCAGCAGTTTAGCTGGGGGGGGGTCGGAAGAAAAACTGTTTTTT.

The genes are TRBV10-2 and TRBJ2-5; D uncertain. V was shortened by 5 bases and J by 2 bases, with 12 bases between the two germline ends. The CDR3 contains 14 residues. Germline V gives CDR1 WSHSY, CDR2 SAAADI. The CDR3 DNA is TGCGCCAGCAGTTTAAGACTGGTACAAGAGACCCAGTACTTC. Its protein product is CASSLRLVQETQYF.

The genes are TRBV4-2 and TRBJ1-4; D might be TRBD1 (6 bases). Per germline, CDR1 LGHNA and CDR2 YNFKEQ. The CDR3 contains 16 residues. The germline V and J ends were trimmed by 0 bases and 7 bases, with 15 bases remaining between them. CDR3 nucleotide sequence: TGTGCCAGCAGCCAAGATTCTGGGACAACAGGTGAAAAACTGTTTTTT. It translates to CASSQDSGTTGEKLFF.

The chain recombines TRBV11-2 with TRBJ2-3, with 10 bases matching TRBD2. Germline V CDR1 and CDR2: SGHAT, FQNNGV. The CDR3 is 16 amino acids. V was pared by 6 bases and J by 0 bases, with 6 bases of the junction left unmatched. CDR3 loop: CASRSLAGRSTDTQYF. The CDR3 nucleotides read TGTGCCAGCAGGTCACTAGCGGGACGTAGCACAGATACGCAGTATTTT.

This clonotype has a count of ten or more. The J gene is TRBJ2-3, the V gene TRBV5-1; 8 bases map to TRBD2. The trim removed 0 bases at V and 4 bases at J, leaving 10 bases unmatched. The CDR3 extends over 17 amino acids. CDR1 and CDR2 (germline): SGHRS, YFSETQ. As DNA, the CDR3 is TGCGCCAGCAGCTTGGTTCCTGCGGGAGGCGACCCAGATACGCAGTATTTT. This sequence encodes CASSLVPAGGDPDTQYF.

The chain has TRBV29-1 and TRBJ1-2; D might be TRBD1 (5 bases). The CDR3 spans 15 residues. Germline CDR1 SQVTM, CDR2 ANQGSEA. The V gene lost 5 bases and the J gene lost 4 bases, with 20 bases spanning the gap. The CDR3 sequence is CSVWGGGFGSYGYTF. In DNA, the CDR3 is TGCAGCGTTTGGGGGGGAGGGTTTGGTAGCTATGGCTACACCTTC.

This chain uses TRBV20-1 with TRBJ2-2; D gene unclear. V was trimmed by 3 bases and J by 5 bases, leaving 13 bases between them. The germline CDR1 and CDR2 sequences are DFQATT and SNEGSKA (reference sequence). The CDR3 has 14 residues. CDR3: CSASPERKTGELFF. The CDR3 coding sequence is TGCAGTGCTAGTCCAGAGAGAAAAACCGGGGAGCTGTTTTTT.

This chain uses TRBV15 with TRBJ1-2, with D tentatively TRBD1 (6 bases). V was pared by 5 bases and J by 6 bases, with 13 bases between. This CDR3 region has 13 residues. The germline V gene has CDR1 LNHNV and CDR2 YYDKDF (reference sequence). Written as DNA, the CDR3 is TGTGCCACCAGCCCAGGGGAGGGGAATGGCTACACCTTC. This gives the protein CATSPGEGNGYTF.

This clonotype was observed a few times. The chain joins TRBV5-1 to TRBJ2-3; possibly TRBD1 for D (7 bases). Trimming stripped 4 bases from V and 1 base from J, with 13 bases between. Germline assignment: CDR1 SGHRS and CDR2 YFSETQ. CDR3 length: 15 residues. The CDR3 bases are TGCGCCAGCAGCAGTGGGGGGACAGGCACAGATACGCAGTATTTT. This gives the protein CASSSGGTGTDTQYF.

DNA of the CDR3: TGCAGTGTTGCCGGGATCCTAGGGGGAACTGAAGCTTTCTTT. Amino acid sequence: CSVAGILGGTEAFF. This chain connects TRBV20-1 to TRBJ1-1; D is perhaps TRBD1 (6 bases). This CDR3 region has 14 residues. Trimming stripped 7 bases from V and 5 bases from J, with 20 bases between. Germline V CDR1 and CDR2: DFQATT, SNEGSKA (reference sequence).

The gene calls are TRBV5-1 and TRBJ2-1; 7 bases are a match to TRBD1. CDR1 SGHRS and CDR2 YFSETQ come from the germline V gene. Trimming cost V 1 base and J 9 bases; bases outside gene matches: 7. This CDR3 contains 14 residues. CDR3 region: CASSLRGHTGEQFF. CDR3 bases: TGCGCCAGCAGCTTGAGGGGGCATACGGGTGAGCAGTTCTTC.

The chain combines TRBV5-6 with TRBJ1-2; D is perhaps TRBD1 (6 bases). With 4 bases removed from V and 11 bases from J, the gap between germline ends came to 21 bases. The V gene's germline CDR1 is SGHDT and CDR2 YYEEEE. This CDR3 has 14 residues. In DNA form, the CDR3 reads TGTGCCAGCAGCCCGCCGGGTATTACACAGGGATACACCTTC. Protein product: CASSPPGITQGYTF.

This clonotype appeared many times. The chain couples TRBV5-1 to TRBJ2-5, with D perhaps matching TRBD2 (6 bases). The CDR3 length is 14 residues. Trimming stripped 7 bases from V and 6 bases from J, with 19 bases between. CDR1 is SGHRS, CDR2 YFSETQ, per germline. The CDR3, as DNA: TGCGCCAGCGGTCAAGCCCGGGAGCAACAGACCCAGTACTTC. It yields the protein CASGQAREQQTQYF.

The V and J genes are TRBV2 and TRBJ2-1; 11 bases line up with TRBD2. Per the germline V gene, CDR1 is SNHLY and CDR2 is FYNNEI. This CDR3 spans 15 amino acids. V lost 6 bases to trimming and J lost 6 bases; unmatched junction nucleotides: 7. Here the CDR3 reads CASRVSGGAANEQFF. CDR3 sequence (DNA): TGTGCCAGCAGGGTTAGCGGGGGGGCCGCCAATGAGCAGTTCTTC.

The rearrangement uses TRBV6-6 and TRBJ2-5; possible D gene TRBD1, 5 bases. Trimming removed 3 bases at V and 7 bases at J, with 21 bases between. Germline V gene sequence: CDR1 MNHNY, CDR2 SVGAGI (reference sequence). The CDR3 totals 16 residues. The CDR3 here is CASSYTGVGGSRTQYF. The DNA for the CDR3 is TGTGCCAGCAGTTATACAGGCGTGGGTGGTTCGAGGACCCAGTACTTC.

This clonotype was observed a few times. The J gene is TRBJ2-3, the V gene TRBV5-4, with TRBD2 identical over 9 bases. The CDR3 totals 16 residues. The ends lost 1 base at V and 2 bases at J; junction bases unmatched: 5. Looked up from germline, CDR1 is SGHNT and CDR2 is YYREEE (reference sequence). CDR3 nucleotides: TGTGCCAGCAGCTTGAGACTAGCGGAGCCCACAGATACGCAGTATTTT. It translates to CASSLRLAEPTDTQYF. Combining the CDR3 with reference TRBV5-4 and TRBJ2-3 gives the whole variable domain ETGVTQSPTHLIKTRGQQVTLRCSSQSGHNTVSWYQQALGQGPQFIFQYYREEENGRGNFPPRFSGLQFPNYSSELNVNALELDDSALYLCASSLRLAEPTDTQYFGPGTRLTVL.

The table lists this clonotype with a few counts. The V call is TRBV5-1, the J call TRBJ2-7; D is tentatively TRBD1 or TRBD2 (5 bases each). V shed 2 bases and J shed 3 bases, with 12 bases lying between them. This CDR3 contains 14 residues. The germline gives CDR1 SGHRS, CDR2 YFSETQ. The CDR3 coding sequence is TGCGCCAGCAGCTTCGATGAGGGGCTCTACGAGCAGTACTTC. Protein: CASSFDEGLYEQYF.

The V call is TRBV13, the J call TRBJ2-1; perhaps D is TRBD1 or TRBD2 (5 bases each). Between the trimmed V and J ends, which lost 5 bases and 10 bases, there was a span of 15 bases. CDR3 size: 13 residues. The germline gives CDR1 PRHDT, CDR2 FYEKMQ (reference sequence). CDR3 in DNA: TGTGCCAGCAGCACCCATTCGGGACGCGAGCAGTTCTTC. This sequence encodes CASSTHSGREQFF.

This sequence joins TRBV20-1 and TRBJ2-1, with 9 bases matching TRBD2. Germline V lookup: CDR1 DFQATT, CDR2 SNEGSKA (reference sequence). The trim removed 5 bases at V and 7 bases at J, leaving 3 bases unmatched. The CDR3 runs 12 residues. CDR3 residues: CSAERGENEQFF. The CDR3 DNA is TGCAGTGCTGAGCGGGGGGAAAATGAGCAGTTCTTC.

The chain carries TRBV5-1 and TRBJ2-5; D might be TRBD1 or TRBD2, each matching 6 bases. The V gene lost 0 bases and the J gene lost 1 base, with 10 bases spanning the gap. Germline V CDR1 and CDR2: SGHRS, YFSETQ. This CDR3 comprises 15 residues. The chain's CDR3 is CASSLAPGAQETQYF. The CDR3 coding sequence is TGCGCCAGCAGCTTGGCCCCGGGGGCCCAAGAGACCCAGTACTTC.

The chain couples TRBV10-2 to TRBJ2-7, with unresolved D. The V end lost 0 bases, the J end lost 4 bases, and 19 bases lay between the germline ends. CDR1 is WSHSY, CDR2 SAAADI, per germline. The CDR3 is 17 amino acids. In DNA form, the CDR3 reads TGCGCCAGCAGTGAGTCCCCTTGGAGAGCCTTGAGTTACGAGCAGTACTTC. As protein: CASSESPWRALSYEQYF.

The chain carries TRBV7-9 and TRBJ1-6, with 7 bases fitting TRBD1. CDR1 and CDR2 (germline): SEHNR, FQNEAQ (reference sequence). This CDR3 spans 15 amino acids. The V gene end was trimmed by 4 bases and the J gene end by 7 bases; junction bases not matched to a gene: 7. In DNA, the CDR3 is TGTGCCAGCAGCTCCCCGGGACAGTTCAATTCACCCCTCCACTTT. Protein: CASSSPGQFNSPLHF. Variable domain in full (rest from reference TRBV7-9 and TRBJ1-6): DTGVSQNPRHKITKRGQNVTFRCDPISEHNRLYWYRQTLGQGPEFLTYFQNEAQLEKSRLLSDRFSAERPKGSFSTLEIQRTEQGDSAMYLCASSSPGQFNSPLHFGNGTRLTVT.

To note about this clonotype: A single base separates this from a much larger clone, so it may be a read error. CDR3 DNA: TGTGCCAGCAGCTTATCTGGACTAGCTGGCGATGAGCAGTACTTC. It is translated as CASSLSGLAGDEQYF. The V call is TRBV11-2, the J call TRBJ2-7, with 8 nucleotides matching TRBD2. CDR1 is SGHAT, CDR2 FQNNGV, per germline. Germline trimming cut 2 bases from V and 7 bases from J; bases unmatched to any gene: 10. This CDR3 has 15 amino acids.

V usage is TRBV29-1 and J usage is TRBJ1-2; a weak D match, TRBD1 (5 bases). The ends were cut back, 3 bases at V and 3 bases at J, with 14 bases in the middle. Germline-derived CDR1 and CDR2 are SQVTM and ANQGSEA. CDR3 length equals 14 residues. Written as DNA, the CDR3 is TGCAGCGTTGATTGGGCCGGGACGGACTATGGCTACACCTTC. Its protein is CSVDWAGTDYGYTF.

There are many counts of this clonotype. The V gene is TRBV12-3 or TRBV12-4, the J gene TRBJ2-3; TRBD2 matches 13 bases. The CDR3 length is 16 residues. The V segment lost 5 bases and the J segment 2 bases; nucleotides outside the gene matches: 4. Here the CDR3 reads CASSLGLAGDTDTQYF. CDR3 sequence (DNA): TGTGCCAGCAGTCTCGGACTAGCGGGGGACACAGATACGCAGTATTTT.